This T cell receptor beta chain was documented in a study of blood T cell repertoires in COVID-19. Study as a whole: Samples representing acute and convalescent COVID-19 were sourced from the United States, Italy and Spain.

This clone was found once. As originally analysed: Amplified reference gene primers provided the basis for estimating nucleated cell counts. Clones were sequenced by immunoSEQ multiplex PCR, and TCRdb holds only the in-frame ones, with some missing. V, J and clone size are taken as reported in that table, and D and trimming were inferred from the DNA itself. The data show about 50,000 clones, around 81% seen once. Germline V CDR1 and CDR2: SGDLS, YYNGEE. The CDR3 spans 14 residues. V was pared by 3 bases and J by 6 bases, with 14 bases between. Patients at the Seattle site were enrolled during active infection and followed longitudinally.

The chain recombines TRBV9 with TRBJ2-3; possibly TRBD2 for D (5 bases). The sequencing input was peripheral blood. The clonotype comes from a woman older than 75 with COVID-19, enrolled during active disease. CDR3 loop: CASSDFGEKDTQYF. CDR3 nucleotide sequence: TGTGCCAGCAGCGATTTCGGGGAAAAGGATACGCAGTATTTT.